The rows below give T cell receptor beta chains drawn from one sample of a study of T cell repertoires in cytomegalovirus infection. TCRdb itself ran the reads through MiXCR, one entry per CDR3 protein. The sample contains approximately 500,000 distinct CDR3 sequences, roughly a third of which appear only once. Their target antigens are unknown. Material: cultured PBMCs, obtained from culture after CMV antigen stimulation. Receptor source: a human donor in good health (CMV status not recorded). Some clones in this sample may be carry-over from other donors' samples. The CDR3 runs from the conserved cysteine through the conserved F or W. Fields, in order: J gene, clone size, D gene, V gene, CDR3 protein, CDR3 DNA. The D gene is left open where the match is weak. Rows give clone size only sometimes, using once, few, many, or a class for an expanded clone.

>TRBJ2-1|-|-|TRBV7-2
CASSLVRGNEQFF
TGTGCCAGCAGCTTAGTCAGGGGCAATGAGCAGTTCTTC
>TRBJ2-1|-|TRBD2|TRBV27
CASSATSGYSDEQFF
TGTGCCAGCAGTGCGACTAGCGGGTACTCCGATGAGCAGTTCTTC
>TRBJ2-2|few|-|TRBV12-3/TRBV12-4
CASSLRTLELFF
TGTGCCAGCAGTTTACGAACCCTTGAGCTGTTTTTT
>TRBJ1-1|-|-|TRBV19
CASSMRVGTEAFF
TGTGCCAGTAGTATGAGGGTTGGCACTGAAGCTTTCTTT
>TRBJ1-5|few|TRBD1|TRBV19
CASSIRSDRAVNNQPQHF
TGTGCCAGTAGTATCCGATCGGACAGGGCCGTCAATAATCAGCCCCAGCATTTT
>TRBJ2-7|-|TRBD2|TRBV20-1
CSARVAGVYDYEQYF
TGCAGTGCTAGAGTAGCGGGAGTATATGACTACGAGCAGTACTTC
>TRBJ2-1|-|-|TRBV30
CGDWSNEQFF
TGTGGGGACTGGTCCAATGAGCAGTTCTTC
>TRBJ2-7|-|-|TRBV7-9
CASSHRQSYEQYF
TGTGCCAGCAGCCACCGACAGTCCTACGAGCAGTACTTC
>TRBJ2-4|few|TRBD1|TRBV7-8
CASSPGTGITKNIQYF
TGTGCCAGCAGCCCCGGGACAGGGATCACCAAAAACATTCAGTACTTC
>TRBJ2-2|few|-|TRBV19
CASSIILGDGELFF
TGTGCCAGTAGTATTATCCTCGGCGACGGGGAGCTGTTTTTT
>TRBJ2-1|few|-|TRBV4-1
CASSQAWGEEQFF
TGCGCCAGCAGCCAAGCATGGGGAGAGGAGCAGTTCTTC
>TRBJ2-7|-|-|TRBV7-6
CASSFTNEQYF
TGTGCCAGCAGCTTTACGAACGAGCAGTACTTC
>TRBJ2-7|-|-|TRBV28
CASTPTPQLISPYEQYF
TGTGCCAGCACCCCTACACCCCAATTAATATCCCCCTACGAGCAGTACTTC
>TRBJ2-1|-|-|TRBV12-3/TRBV12-4
CASRPPSVREQFF
TGTGCCAGCAGGCCCCCTAGCGTCCGTGAGCAGTTCTTC
>TRBJ2-1|few|TRBD2|TRBV19
CASSIVAGGVGRAPSEQFF
TGTGCCAGTAGTATAGTGGCCGGTGGCGTGGGGAGGGCCCCGAGTGAGCAGTTCTTC
>TRBJ2-3|-|TRBD2|TRBV7-2
CASTISGTGTDTQYF
TGTGCCAGCACCATTAGCGGGACGGGCACAGATACGCAGTATTTT
>TRBJ2-3|-|-|TRBV12-3/TRBV12-4
CASSFWELSDTQYF
TGTGCCAGCAGTTTCTGGGAATTGTCAGATACGCAGTATTTT
>TRBJ1-4|many|TRBD1|TRBV6-5
CASSYTSGTGFEKLFF
TGTGCCAGCAGTTACACTTCGGGGACAGGGTTTGAAAAACTGTTTTTT
>TRBJ1-5|many|-|TRBV12-3/TRBV12-4
CASSLEHQPQHF
TGTGCCAGCAGTTTAGAGCATCAGCCCCAGCATTTT
>TRBJ1-4|-|-|TRBV7-2
CASSSGGTSEKLFF
TGTGCCAGCAGCTCTGGCGGGACAAGCGAAAAACTGTTTTTT
>TRBJ2-3|few|TRBD1|TRBV24-1
CATSESGQGVDTQYF
TGTGCCACCAGTGAGTCTGGACAGGGGGTTGATACGCAGTATTTT
>TRBJ2-7|-|TRBD1|TRBV11-1
CASSSRDRNREQYF
TGTGCCAGCAGCTCCCGGGACAGGAATAGGGAGCAGTACTTC
>TRBJ2-3|-|TRBD2|TRBV12-5
CASGGGTSGGTDTQYF
TGTGCTAGTGGTGGAGGGACTAGCGGCGGCACAGATACGCAGTATTTT
>TRBJ1-2|few|-|TRBV2
CASSAGNNYGYTF
TGTGCCAGCAGTGCGGGGAACAACTATGGCTACACCTTC
>TRBJ2-5|-|TRBD2|TRBV6-6
CASSARAGAGETQYF
TGTGCCAGCAGTGCAAGAGCGGGAGCCGGGGAGACCCAGTACTTC
>TRBJ2-7|many|TRBD2|TRBV6-2/TRBV6-3
CASSRLAGGPILKGDSKQYF
TGTGCCAGCAGCCGACTAGCGGGAGGGCCCATTTTAAAAGGCGACTCGAAGCAGTACTTC
>TRBJ2-3|-|-|TRBV20-1
CSARGYKTPLTDTQYF
TGCAGTGCTAGAGGGTATAAGACCCCCCTGACGGATACGCAGTATTTT
>TRBJ2-7|few|TRBD2|TRBV29-1
CSVQNPSGEQYF
TGCAGCGTTCAAAACCCTAGCGGCGAGCAGTACTTC
>TRBJ2-1|-|TRBD1|TRBV12-3/TRBV12-4
CASSFLQGAYNEQFF
TGTGCCAGCAGTTTTTTGCAGGGGGCATACAATGAGCAGTTCTTC
>TRBJ1-3|-|-|TRBV4-3
CASSQDRASGNTIYF
TGCGCCAGCAGCCAAGACAGGGCTTCTGGAAACACCATATATTTT
>TRBJ2-7|-|TRBD2|TRBV5-4
CATEPSGPSSYEQYF
TGTGCCACCGAACCTAGCGGTCCGAGCTCCTACGAGCAGTACTTC
>TRBJ2-1|-|-|TRBV10-2
CASMKDTYNEQFF
TGCGCCAGCATGAAGGATACCTACAATGAGCAGTTCTTC
>TRBJ2-5|few|-|TRBV7-3
CASSLLTDNQETQYF
TGTGCCAGCAGCCTCCTGACAGACAACCAAGAGACCCAGTACTTC
>TRBJ1-2|-|-|TRBV7-2
CASSPGLPGYTF
TGTGCCAGCAGCCCCGGACTGCCGGGCTACACCTTC
>TRBJ1-2|many|-|TRBV7-2
CASSLVWQDRGYGYTF
TGTGCCAGCAGCTTAGTTTGGCAAGACCGTGGCTATGGCTACACCTTC
>TRBJ1-1|-|-|TRBV29-1
CSASEGNTEAFF
TGCAGCGCCTCGGAAGGTAACACTGAAGCTTTCTTT
>TRBJ2-1|-|TRBD2|TRBV6-2/TRBV6-3
CASTKRGGRNNEQFF
TGTGCCAGCACTAAGAGGGGCGGGAGGAATAATGAGCAGTTCTTC
>TRBJ2-1|few|-|TRBV7-2
CASNEQFF
TGTGCCAGCAATGAGCAGTTCTTC
>TRBJ2-5|few|TRBD2|TRBV6-2/TRBV6-3
CASTLQAGARETQYF
TGTGCCAGCACTCTTCAGGCGGGAGCCCGGGAGACCCAGTACTTC
>TRBJ2-5|-|-|TRBV6-6
CASSVSHTQETQYF
TGTGCCAGCAGTGTAAGTCACACTCAAGAGACCCAGTACTTC
>TRBJ2-1|-|-|TRBV7-2
CASSLLVVYEQFF
TGTGCCAGCAGCTTACTAGTTGTCTATGAGCAGTTCTTC
>TRBJ2-1|-|TRBD1|TRBV5-1
CASTGTGASSYNEQFF
TGCGCCAGCACAGGGACAGGAGCTTCTAGCTACAATGAGCAGTTCTTC
>TRBJ2-1|-|-|TRBV7-9
CASSPRGSENNEQFF
TGTGCCAGCAGCCCCCGGGGTAGCGAGAACAATGAGCAGTTCTTC
>TRBJ2-3|-|-|TRBV11-3
CASSRRTPSGTDTQYF
TGTGCCAGCAGCCGACGGACCCCTTCGGGCACAGATACGCAGTATTTT
>TRBJ2-5|few|-|TRBV7-8
CASSPRGAERGTQYF
TGTGCCAGCAGCCCCCGCGGGGCCGAGAGGGGCACCCAGTACTTC
>TRBJ1-1|few|-|TRBV5-8
CASSLDRYTEAFF
TGTGCCAGCAGCTTGGACAGATACACTGAAGCTTTCTTT